The 15 T cell receptor beta chains reported below all come from one sample, sequenced in a study of cytomegalovirus exposure and HLA in healthy donors. PCR amplification relied on 60 Vbeta primers (plus 13 Jbeta primers). Repertoires were generated with immunoSEQ multiplex PCR, while TCRdb's copy carries only in-frame clones and drops some. This sample carries about 160,000 clones, around 75% of them seen once, and the ten largest clones take under 5.5%. Sequenced material: PBMCs. These receptors were collected from a man younger than 35 in good health and CMV-seropositive.

V and J are TRBV30 and TRBJ1-3, with D perhaps TRBD1 (6 bases). V dropped 7 bases and J dropped 2 bases, with 12 bases sitting between them. This CDR3 has 13 residues. Germline-derived CDR1 and CDR2 are GTSNPN and SVGIG (reference sequence). CDR3 DNA sequence: TGTGCCTCGAAACAGGGTGCTGGAAACACCATATATTTT. Its translation is CASKQGAGNTIYF.

The chain uses TRBV19 and TRBJ2-3; D is ambiguous. Trimming cost V 7 bases and J 0 bases, with 11 bases left between them. The CDR3 length is 14 residues. CDR1 and CDR2 from the germline V gene are LNHDA and SQIVND (reference sequence). CDR3 residues: CASKKLTSTDTQYF. The CDR3 nucleotides are TGTGCCAGTAAGAAGTTGACTAGCACAGATACGCAGTATTTT.

The chain couples TRBV4-1 to TRBJ2-1, with 7 bases fitting TRBD2. Looked up from germline, CDR1 is MGHRA and CDR2 is YSYEKL. V shed 3 bases, J shed 2 bases, and the junction held 10 bases outside the gene matches. The CDR3 is 17 amino acids. The CDR3 DNA sequence: TGCGCCAGCAGCCAGGTAATAGCGGGCCTACCCTACAATGAGCAGTTCTTC. Encoded protein: CASSQVIAGLPYNEQFF.

The V and J genes are TRBV6-5 and TRBJ1-3; D is perhaps TRBD1 (5 bases). The ends were cut back, 6 bases at V and 4 bases at J, with 10 bases in the middle. Germline lookup yields CDR1 MNHEY and CDR2 SVGAGI. CDR3 length: 13 residues. The CDR3 region is CASSLQGGNTIYF. CDR3 nucleotides: TGTGCCAGCAGCCTCCAGGGCGGAAACACCATATATTTT.

This clone was counted only a few times. The chain couples TRBV4-1 to TRBJ2-2, with 11 bases identical to TRBD2. Germline assignment: CDR1 MGHRA and CDR2 YSYEKL. The CDR3 spans 16 residues. Germline trimming cut 0 bases from V and 5 bases from J; bases unmatched to any gene: 2. The CDR3 sequence is CASSQEVAGGTGELFF. CDR3 coding DNA: TGCGCCAGCAGCCAAGAGGTAGCGGGAGGGACCGGGGAGCTGTTTTTT.

This clone was detected once. V usage is TRBV28 and J usage is TRBJ2-5; the D gene is possibly TRBD2 (7 bases). The CDR3 covers 15 residues. In germline, CDR1 is MDHEN, CDR2 SYDVKM. V was clipped by 3 bases and J by 5 bases, with 16 bases between them. DNA for the CDR3: TGTGCCAGCAGTTTGAGGGGGGGGCCGCGGGAGACCCAGTACTTC. Its translation is CASSLRGGPRETQYF. Together with reference TRBV28 and TRBJ2-5, the CDR3 gives the full variable domain: DVKVTQSSRYLVKRTGEKVFLECVQDMDHENMFWYRQDPGLGLRLIYFSYDVKMKEKGDIPEGYSVSREKKERFSLILESASTNQTSMYLCASSLRGGPRETQYFGPGTRLLVL.

This clone turned up a few times. V is TRBV23-1 and J is TRBJ2-7, with 8 bases aligning to TRBD1. TRBV23-1 is designated an ORF whose function remains uncertain. There are 14 residues in the CDR3. After removal of 3 bases from V and 2 bases from J, the junction contained 3 bases not matched to a gene. CDR3 sequence reads: CASSQDRVAYEQYV. In DNA, the CDR3 is TGCGCCAGCAGTCAGGACAGGGTCGCCTACGAGCAGTACGTC.

The V call is TRBV7-9, the J call TRBJ1-4, with 9 bases identical to TRBD1. J was trimmed by 4 bases and V by 6 bases; bases with no gene match: 9. The germline gives CDR1 SEHNR, CDR2 FQNEAQ (reference sequence). This CDR3 has 16 amino acids. This chain's CDR3 is CASSTRNRGRNEKLFF. DNA of the CDR3: TGTGCCAGCAGTACACGCAACAGGGGGCGTAATGAAAAACTGTTTTTT.

The chain uses TRBV30 and TRBJ1-3, with D unresolved. This CDR3 is built from 17 residues. Between the trimmed V and J ends, which lost 0 bases and 8 bases, there was a span of 23 bases. The germline gives CDR1 GTSNPN, CDR2 SVGIG (reference sequence). CDR3 loop: CAWSVQINWALSDTIYF. The CDR3, as DNA: TGTGCCTGGAGTGTACAGATAAATTGGGCCCTAAGTGACACCATATATTTT. Supplemented by reference TRBV30 and TRBJ1-3, the full variable domain reads SQTIHQWPATLVQPVGSPLSLECTVEGTSNPNLYWYRQAAGRGLQLLFYSVGIGQISSEVPQNLSASRPQDRQFILSSKKLLLSDSGFYLCAWSVQINWALSDTIYFGEGSWLTVV.

In this sample, this clone turned up a few times. J is TRBJ2-1 and V is TRBV5-1; no definite D call. Germline lookup yields CDR1 SGHRS and CDR2 YFSETQ. The V end lost 3 bases, the J end lost 5 bases, and 12 bases lay between the germline ends. The CDR3 length is 14 residues. CDR3 residues: CASSSDILDNEQFF. The CDR3 DNA reads as TGCGCCAGCAGCTCAGACATACTCGACAATGAGCAGTTCTTC.

This chain uses TRBV12-1 with TRBJ2-3; the D call in the table, TRBD2, was not verified against the DNA. TRBV12-1 is recorded as a pseudogene. This CDR3 spans 17 amino acids. CDR3 DNA: TGTGCCAGCAGCCTCGGGACTAGCGGGAGGGACACAGATACGCAGTATTTT. Its protein is CASSLGTSGRDTDTQYF.

This clone has more than one count but fewer than ten. The rearrangement uses TRBV6-1 and TRBJ2-7; 8 nucleotides align to TRBD2. Germline-derived CDR1 and CDR2 are MNHNS and SASEGT. V was pared by 3 bases and J by 3 bases, with 7 bases of the junction left unmatched. The CDR3 is made up of 15 amino acids. CDR3 protein: CASSEGPTSDYEQYV. The CDR3 DNA reads TGTGCCAGCAGTGAGGGACCGACTAGCGACTACGAGCAGTACGTC.

The chain has TRBV14 and TRBJ1-2, with 9 bases fitting TRBD1. J gave up 5 bases and V 4 bases, and 5 bases lay outside the gene matches. Germline CDR1 SGHDN, CDR2 FVKESK. This CDR3 comprises 14 residues. The CDR3 is CASSRDRVSYGYTF. CDR3 in DNA: TGTGCCAGCAGCCGGGACAGGGTTTCGTATGGCTACACCTTC.

The chain joins TRBV18 to TRBJ2-7, with D perhaps matching TRBD1 (5 bases). V was cut by 3 bases and J by 6 bases, with 18 bases left in between. CDR3 length: 15 residues. Germline-derived CDR1 and CDR2 are KGHSH and LQKENI. The CDR3 nucleotides are TGTGCCAGCTCACCTGACACCTTGGTAGGGGTCGAGCAGTACGTC. Translation: CASSPDTLVGVEQYV.

The chain is built from TRBV7-9 and TRBJ1-3; D gene unclear. V lost 5 bases and J 0 bases, leaving 8 bases between the germline ends. Germline V CDR1 and CDR2: SEHNR, FQNEAQ (reference sequence). The CDR3 sequence is 14 residues long. CDR3 bases: TGTGCCAGCAGCCCGGGAGACTCTGGAAACACCATATATTTT. Encoded protein: CASSPGDSGNTIYF.